These 3 T cell receptor beta chains were sequenced from one sample in a study of T cells after yellow fever vaccination. TCRdb independently ran MiXCR on the 5' RACE reads; one entry per CDR3 protein. The sample records about 320,000 distinct CDR3 sequences, 3.5% to 5% being singletons. The material sequenced was PBMCs, taken 15 days after the yellow fever booster vaccination. The source is a man between 18 and 35 years old who received the YFV17D yellow fever vaccine.

J is TRBJ2-5 and V is TRBV9; D unresolved. Trimming pared 0 bases from V and 0 bases from J, leaving 3 bases between. Germline lookup yields CDR1 SGDLS and CDR2 YYNGEE. This CDR3 is built from 13 residues. The CDR3 DNA reads as TGTGCCAGCAGCGTAGCCAACCAAGAGACCCAGTACTTC. Amino acids: CASSVANQETQYF.

This clonotype was detected many times. The CDR3 loop is CASSSFMGQGSNYGYTF. The CDR3 DNA sequence: TGTGCCAGCAGTTCCTTTATGGGACAGGGCTCTAACTATGGCTACACCTTC. J is TRBJ1-2 and V is TRBV6-6; 9 positions match TRBD1. Germline V gene sequence: CDR1 MNHNY, CDR2 SVGAGI (reference sequence). V trimming: 4 bases; J trimming: 0 bases; junction bases outside the gene matches: 9. The CDR3 sequence is 17 residues long.

This clonotype came up many times. The CDR3 region has the DNA TGTGCCACAAGGACAAGCACAGATACGCAGTATTTT. This encodes CATRTSTDTQYF. The rearrangement uses TRBV2 and TRBJ2-3, with D perhaps matching TRBD1 (5 bases). CDR3 length: 12 amino acids. Germline V gene sequence: CDR1 SNHLY, CDR2 FYNNEI. Between the trimmed V and J ends, which lost 10 bases and 0 bases, there was a span of 8 bases.